This TCR beta chain was recovered during a study of blood T cell repertoires in COVID-19. Turning to the study itself: Italy, Spain and the United States were the sources of the convalescent and acute COVID-19 samples.

The data were produced by immunoSEQ multiplex PCR, yet TCRdb's version contains in-frame clones alone and is incomplete. The sample lists around 130,000 clones; about four fifths were seen once. V gave up 0 bases and J gave up 8 bases; unmatched junction bases: 19. The CDR3 length is 19 residues. Germline V gene sequence: CDR1 MGHRA, CDR2 YSYEKL. Sequencing was performed on peripheral blood. The chain is built from TRBV4-1 and TRBJ1-2, with 9 bases matching TRBD1. The source is a woman aged 25-40 years who had recovered from COVID-19. CDR3 protein: CASSQDDEGTGFIFRGYTF. CDR3 nucleotides: TGCGCCAGCAGCCAAGATGACGAAGGGACAGGGTTTATTTTTCGGGGCTACACCTTC.